Listed below are T cell receptor beta chains from one sample, sequenced in a study of blood T cell repertoires in COVID-19. The protocol was immunoSEQ multiplex PCR, while the TCRdb copy is restricted to in-frame clones and leaves out a portion. The sample shows 410,000 or so clones, around nine tenths of them seen only once. The source material was peripheral blood. These receptors all come from a woman aged 40 to 50 with COVID-19, enrolled during active disease. CDR3s include the opening cysteine and the closing phenylalanine or tryptophan. D genes are given only for firm matches. Some rows have no size entry. The others give once, few or many, or a class for an expanded clone.

size	V	J	D	DNA	CDR3
.	TRBV5-6	TRBJ1-2	TRBD1	TGTGCCAGCTTGGGACAGGGGGGGAACTATGGCTACACCTTC	CASLGQGGNYGYTF
.	TRBV2	TRBJ1-2	TRBD1	TGTGCCAGCAGGGCCGGGACAGGGGAAGGCTACACCTTC	CASRAGTGEGYTF
.	TRBV30	TRBJ1-4	.	TGTGCCTGGAGGCCCGGGGAACAGGGCGAAGGAAAACTGTTTTTT	CAWRPGEQGEGKLFF
.	TRBV5-1	TRBJ2-7	TRBD1	TGCGCCAGCAGTCAGCTGGGACAGGGATTCCACGAGCAGTACTTC	CASSQLGQGFHEQYF
.	TRBV6-1	TRBJ2-2	.	TGTGCCAGCAGTGTAACCCCACGACAATTCACCGGGGAGCTGTTTTTT	CASSVTPRQFTGELFF
.	TRBV19	TRBJ2-5	TRBD2	TGTGCCAGCCGCCCGGGCGGGGGGACCCAGTACTTC	CASRPGGGTQYF
.	TRBV27	TRBJ1-1	TRBD1	TGTGCCAGCAGTTTCACAGGGGCCCGGGAAGCTTTCTTT	CASSFTGAREAFF
.	TRBV19	TRBJ2-6	TRBD1	TGTGCCAGTACCGGTAGACAGGGGTTAGGTGGGGCCAACGTCCTGACTTTC	CASTGRQGLGGANVLTF
.	TRBV20-1	TRBJ2-5	TRBD2	TGCAGTGCTAGTCCGCTAGCGGGGGGAGGCGAGACCCAGTACTTC	CSASPLAGGGETQYF
.	TRBV7-9	TRBJ1-6	.	TGTGCCAGCAGACCTGACAGCTGGAATTCACCCCTCCACTTT	CASRPDSWNSPLHF
.	TRBV5-1	TRBJ1-4	.	TGCGCCAGCAGCCGCACCGGGGAAAAACTGTTTTTT	CASSRTGEKLFF
.	TRBV7-9	TRBJ1-5	TRBD1	TGTGCCAGCAGCGGGGACAGGGGAAGGAGCAATCAGCCCCAGCATTTT	CASSGDRGRSNQPQHF
.	TRBV3-1/TRBV3-2	TRBJ1-1	.	TGTGCCAGCAGCTACTTGGGAGGGTGGAGTACTGAAGCTTTCTTT	CASSYLGGWSTEAFF
.	TRBV3-1/TRBV3-2	TRBJ1-4	.	TGTGCCAGCAGCCAGTACCTTCGAATCGGCGGAGGAAATGAAAAACTGTTTTTT	CASSQYLRIGGGNEKLFF
.	TRBV19	TRBJ1-1	TRBD1	TGTGCCAGTAGTATTCTCCAGGGACAGAAATGGAACACTGAAGCTTTCTTT	CASSILQGQKWNTEAFF
.	TRBV7-2	TRBJ2-4	TRBD1	TGTGCCAGCAGCGATGACAGGGCAAAAAACATTCAGTACTTC	CASSDDRAKNIQYF
.	TRBV18	TRBJ2-7	.	TGTGCCAGCTCACCACTTGCTAGTCAAGACGAGCAGTACTTC	CASSPLASQDEQYF
.	TRBV5-1	TRBJ1-1	.	TGCGCCAGCAGCTTGACAGCTTACAACACTGAAGCTTTCTTT	CASSLTAYNTEAFF
.	TRBV18	TRBJ1-2	.	TGTGCCAGCTCACCACCGAAGCTTCTATACGGCTACACCTTC	CASSPPKLLYGYTF
.	TRBV28	TRBJ2-2	TRBD1	TGTGCCAGCAGTTCGACAGGGCTCAACACCGGGGAGCTGTTTTTT	CASSSTGLNTGELFF
.	TRBV27	TRBJ1-6	TRBD1	TGTGCCAGCAGTTCCGACAGGGGGCATTCACCCCTCCACTTT	CASSSDRGHSPLHF
once	TRBV5-1	TRBJ1-2	.	TGCGCCAGCAGCCCCTTCCAGGACTATGGCTACACCTTC	CASSPFQDYGYTF